This TCR beta chain appears in the sequencing data of a study of T cell responses to AZD1222 COVID-19 vaccine. Findings and caveats of the study: Receipt of two AZD1222 doses was followed by a rise in Spike-specific TCR breadth and depth. The donor cohort was predominantly white British with a female majority, and clonal diversity may have been underestimated.

This clone was seen a single time. As yet, its antigen is unknown. This CDR3 comprises 13 residues. The germline V gene has CDR1 WNHNN and CDR2 SYGVQD (reference sequence). V lost 2 bases to trimming and J lost 4 bases; unmatched junction nucleotides: 1. Here immunoSEQ multiplex PCR was the method, and the copy in TCRdb shows in-frame clones only, minus some. Of tens of thousands of clones in the sample, 85% to 90% were seen once. V usage is TRBV10-1 and J usage is TRBJ1-1, with 7 nucleotides matching TRBD1. The sequence came from an adult in good health. Source: peripheral blood, taken on day 0 of AZD1222 vaccination. CDR3 DNA sequence: TGCGCCAGCAGTGAGGACAGGGTCACTGAAGCTTTCTTT. Translated, it gives CASSEDRVTEAFF.